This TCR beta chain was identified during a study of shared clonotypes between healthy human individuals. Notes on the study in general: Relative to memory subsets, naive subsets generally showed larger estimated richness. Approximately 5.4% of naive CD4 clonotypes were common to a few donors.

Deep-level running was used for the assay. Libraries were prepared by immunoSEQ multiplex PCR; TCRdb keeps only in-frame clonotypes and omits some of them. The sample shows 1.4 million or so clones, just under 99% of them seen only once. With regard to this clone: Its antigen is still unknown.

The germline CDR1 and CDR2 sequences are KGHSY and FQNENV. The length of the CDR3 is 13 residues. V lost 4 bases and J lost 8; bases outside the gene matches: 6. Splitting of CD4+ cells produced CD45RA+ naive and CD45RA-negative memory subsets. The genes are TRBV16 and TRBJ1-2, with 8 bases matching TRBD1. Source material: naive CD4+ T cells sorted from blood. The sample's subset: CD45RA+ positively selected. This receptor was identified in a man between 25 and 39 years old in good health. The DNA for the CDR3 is TGTGCCAGCAGCCCCGGACAGGGACTAGGCTACACCTTC. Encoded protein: CASSPGQGLGYTF.